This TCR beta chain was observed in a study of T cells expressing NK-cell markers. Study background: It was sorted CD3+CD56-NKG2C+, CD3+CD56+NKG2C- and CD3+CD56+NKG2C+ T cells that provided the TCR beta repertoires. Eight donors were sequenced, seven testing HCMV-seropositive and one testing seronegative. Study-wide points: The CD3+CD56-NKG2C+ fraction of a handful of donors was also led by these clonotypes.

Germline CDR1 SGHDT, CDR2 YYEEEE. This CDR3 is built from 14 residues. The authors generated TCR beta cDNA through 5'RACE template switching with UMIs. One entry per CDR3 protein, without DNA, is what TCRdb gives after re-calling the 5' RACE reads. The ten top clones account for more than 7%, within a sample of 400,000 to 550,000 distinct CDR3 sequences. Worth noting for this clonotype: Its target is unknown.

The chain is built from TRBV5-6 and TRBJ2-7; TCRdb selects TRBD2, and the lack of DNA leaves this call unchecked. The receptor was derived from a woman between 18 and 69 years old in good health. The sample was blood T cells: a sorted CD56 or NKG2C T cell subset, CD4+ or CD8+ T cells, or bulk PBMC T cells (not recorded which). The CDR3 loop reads CASSSASGAYEQYF.